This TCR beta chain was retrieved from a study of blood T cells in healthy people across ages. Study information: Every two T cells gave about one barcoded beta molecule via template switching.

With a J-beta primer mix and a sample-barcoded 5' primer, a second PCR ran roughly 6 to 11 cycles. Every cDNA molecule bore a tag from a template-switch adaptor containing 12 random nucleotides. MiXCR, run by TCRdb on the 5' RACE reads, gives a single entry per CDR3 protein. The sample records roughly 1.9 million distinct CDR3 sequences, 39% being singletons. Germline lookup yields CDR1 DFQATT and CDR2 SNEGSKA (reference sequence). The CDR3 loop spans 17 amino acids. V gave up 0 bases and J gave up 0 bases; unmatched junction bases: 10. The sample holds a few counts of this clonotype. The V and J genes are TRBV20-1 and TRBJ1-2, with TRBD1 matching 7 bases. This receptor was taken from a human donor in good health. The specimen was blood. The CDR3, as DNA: TGCAGTGCTAGAGATCCACAGACAGGGACAACTAACTATGGCTACACCTTC. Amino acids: CSARDPQTGTTNYGYTF.